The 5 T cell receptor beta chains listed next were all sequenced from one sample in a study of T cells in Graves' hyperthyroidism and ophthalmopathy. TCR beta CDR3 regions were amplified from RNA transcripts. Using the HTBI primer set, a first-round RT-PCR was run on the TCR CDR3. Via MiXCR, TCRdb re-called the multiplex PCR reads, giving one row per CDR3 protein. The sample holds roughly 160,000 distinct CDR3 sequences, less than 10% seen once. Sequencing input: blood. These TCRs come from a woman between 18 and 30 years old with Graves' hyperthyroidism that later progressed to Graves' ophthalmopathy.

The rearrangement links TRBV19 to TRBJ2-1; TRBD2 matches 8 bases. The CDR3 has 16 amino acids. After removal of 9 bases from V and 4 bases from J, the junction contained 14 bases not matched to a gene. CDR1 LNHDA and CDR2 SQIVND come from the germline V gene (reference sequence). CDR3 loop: CASRDTLAGRYNEQFF. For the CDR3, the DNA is TGTGCCAGCCGGGACACCTTAGCGGGGAGGTACAATGAGCAGTTCTTC.

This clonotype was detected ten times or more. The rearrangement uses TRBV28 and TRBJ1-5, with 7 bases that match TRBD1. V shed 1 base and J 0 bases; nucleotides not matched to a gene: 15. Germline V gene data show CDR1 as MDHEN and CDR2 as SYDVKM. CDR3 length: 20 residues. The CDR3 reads CASSLLGGVYAQYSNQPQHF. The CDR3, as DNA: TGTGCCAGCAGTTTATTAGGGGGCGTCTATGCCCAATATAGCAATCAGCCCCAGCATTTT.

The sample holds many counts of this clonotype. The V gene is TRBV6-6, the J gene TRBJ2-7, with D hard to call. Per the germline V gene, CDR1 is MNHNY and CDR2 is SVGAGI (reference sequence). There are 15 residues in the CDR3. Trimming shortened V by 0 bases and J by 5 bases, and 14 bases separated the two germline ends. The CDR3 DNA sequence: TGTGCCAGCAGTTACTCGATATTGCCCCTAGACGAGCAGTACTTC. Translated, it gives CASSYSILPLDEQYF.

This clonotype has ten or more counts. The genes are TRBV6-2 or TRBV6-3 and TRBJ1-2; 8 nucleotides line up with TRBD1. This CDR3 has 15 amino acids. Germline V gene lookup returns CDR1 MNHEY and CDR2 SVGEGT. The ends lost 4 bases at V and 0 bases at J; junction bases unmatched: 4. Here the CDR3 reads CASSWDRWTNYGYTF. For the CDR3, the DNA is TGTGCCAGCAGTTGGGACAGGTGGACTAACTATGGCTACACCTTC.

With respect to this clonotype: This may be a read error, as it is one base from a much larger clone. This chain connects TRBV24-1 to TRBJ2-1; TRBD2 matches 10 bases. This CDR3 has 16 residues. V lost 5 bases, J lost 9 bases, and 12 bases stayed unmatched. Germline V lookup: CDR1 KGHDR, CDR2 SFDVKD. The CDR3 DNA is TGTGCCACCAGTGGAAGCGGGGGGGCCAATAACAGTGAGCAGTTCTTC. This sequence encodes CATSGSGGANNSEQFF.